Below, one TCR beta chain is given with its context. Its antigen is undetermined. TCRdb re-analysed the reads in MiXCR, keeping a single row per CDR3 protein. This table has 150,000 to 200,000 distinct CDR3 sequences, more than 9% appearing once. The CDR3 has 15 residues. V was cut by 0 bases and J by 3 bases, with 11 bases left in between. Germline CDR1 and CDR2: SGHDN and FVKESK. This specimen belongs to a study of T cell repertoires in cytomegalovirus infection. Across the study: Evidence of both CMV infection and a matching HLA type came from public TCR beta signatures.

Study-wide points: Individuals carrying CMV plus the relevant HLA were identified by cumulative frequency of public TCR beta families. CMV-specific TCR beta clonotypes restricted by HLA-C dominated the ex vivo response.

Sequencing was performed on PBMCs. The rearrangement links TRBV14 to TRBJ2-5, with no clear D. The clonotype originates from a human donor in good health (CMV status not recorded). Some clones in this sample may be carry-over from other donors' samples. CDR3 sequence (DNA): TGTGCCAGCAGCCAAGATTCGCGGTTGGAAGAGACCCAGTACTTC. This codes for CASSQDSRLEETQYF.